One T cell receptor beta chain is described in this entry. Recruitment covered fewer than 25 US areas and drew participants whose ages spanned roughly 18 to 100 years. These data are taken from a study of blood T cell repertoires in COVID-19. The overall study: Specimens from acute and convalescent COVID-19 originated in the United States, Italy and Spain. From T cells, B-cell-depleted T cells, or PBMCs came the material, which was cDNA or gDNA.

Produced via immunoSEQ multiplex PCR; TCRdb's table is partial and in-frame only. The sample contains about 210,000 clones, about four fifths of which appear only once. This receptor was taken from a woman aged 45-60 years with acute COVID-19. The specimen sequenced was PBMCs or T cells enriched from blood (not recorded which).

The DNA for the CDR3 is TGTGCCAGCCAGCGGGCCGGCACAGATACGCAGTATTTT. Amino acid sequence: CASQRAGTDTQYF. The chain is built from TRBV3-1 (or the pseudogene TRBV3-2) and TRBJ2-3; the D gene is possibly TRBD2 (6 bases). Germline V lookup: CDR1 LGHDT, CDR2 YNNKEL (reference sequence). Trimming cost V 8 bases and J 1 base, with 10 bases left between them. CDR3 size: 13 residues.